This T cell receptor (beta chain) is from a study of response to subunit inactivated influenza vaccine. V was cut by 1 base and J by 3 bases, with 7 bases left in between. The CDR3 totals 12 residues. CDR1 DFQATT and CDR2 SNEGSKA come from the germline V gene (reference sequence). TCRdb re-called the RT-PCR reads through MiXCR, storing one row per CDR3 protein. The sample carries hundreds of thousands of distinct CDR3 sequences, 25% recorded once. The chain employs TRBV20-1 and TRBJ2-7, with D unclear. This material consisted of CD4+ T cells sorted from PBMCs, taken 5 to 6 days after vaccination. The TCR was taken from a man aged 50-60 years who received an inactivated influenza vaccine. The CDR3 loop is CSARADLYEQYF. The CDR3 bases are TGCAGTGCTAGAGCGGACCTCTACGAGCAGTACTTC.